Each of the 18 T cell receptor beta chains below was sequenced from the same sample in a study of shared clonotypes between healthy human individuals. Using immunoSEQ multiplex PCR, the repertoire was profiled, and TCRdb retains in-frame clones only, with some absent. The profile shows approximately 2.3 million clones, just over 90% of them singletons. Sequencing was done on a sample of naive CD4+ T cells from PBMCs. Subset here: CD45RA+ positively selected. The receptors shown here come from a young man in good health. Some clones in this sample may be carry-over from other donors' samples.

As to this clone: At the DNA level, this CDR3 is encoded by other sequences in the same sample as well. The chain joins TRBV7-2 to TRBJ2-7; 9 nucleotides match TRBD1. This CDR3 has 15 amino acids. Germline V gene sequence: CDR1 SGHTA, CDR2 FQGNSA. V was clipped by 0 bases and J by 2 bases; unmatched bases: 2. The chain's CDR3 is CASSLAGTGTYEQYF. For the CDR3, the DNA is TGTGCCAGCAGCTTAGCCGGGACAGGGACCTACGAGCAGTACTTC.

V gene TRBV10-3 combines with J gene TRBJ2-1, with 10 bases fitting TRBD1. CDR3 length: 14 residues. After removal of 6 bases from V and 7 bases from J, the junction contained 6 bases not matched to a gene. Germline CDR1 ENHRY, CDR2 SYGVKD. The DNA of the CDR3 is TGTGCCATCAGGGGGACAGGGGCTTCGAATGAGCAGTTCTTC. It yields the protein CAIRGTGASNEQFF.

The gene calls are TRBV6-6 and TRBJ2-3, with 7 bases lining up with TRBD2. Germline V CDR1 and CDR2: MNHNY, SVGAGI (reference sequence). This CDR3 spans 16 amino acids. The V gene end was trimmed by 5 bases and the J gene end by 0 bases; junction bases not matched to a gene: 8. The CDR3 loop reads CASSLTSRQSTDTQYF. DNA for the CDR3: TGTGCCAGCAGTCTGACTAGCCGTCAAAGCACAGATACGCAGTATTTT.

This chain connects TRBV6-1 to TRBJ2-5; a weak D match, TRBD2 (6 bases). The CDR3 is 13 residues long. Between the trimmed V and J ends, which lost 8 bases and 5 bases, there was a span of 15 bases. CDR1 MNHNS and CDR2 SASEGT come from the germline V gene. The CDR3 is CASSRERSETQYF. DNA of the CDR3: TGTGCCAGCTCCCGGGAGAGGTCGGAGACCCAGTACTTC.

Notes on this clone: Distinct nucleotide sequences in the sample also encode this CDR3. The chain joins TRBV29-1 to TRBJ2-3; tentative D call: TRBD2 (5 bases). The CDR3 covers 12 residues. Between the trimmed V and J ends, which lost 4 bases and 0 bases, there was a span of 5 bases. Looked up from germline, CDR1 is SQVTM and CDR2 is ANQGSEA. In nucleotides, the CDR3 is TGCAGCGTTGTAGCGAGCACAGATACGCAGTATTTT. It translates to CSVVASTDTQYF.

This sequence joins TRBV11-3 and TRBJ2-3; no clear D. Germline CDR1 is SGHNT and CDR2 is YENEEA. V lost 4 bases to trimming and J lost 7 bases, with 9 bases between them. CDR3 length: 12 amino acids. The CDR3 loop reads CASSSNVHTQYF. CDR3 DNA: TGTGCCAGCAGCTCAAACGTGCATACGCAGTATTTT.

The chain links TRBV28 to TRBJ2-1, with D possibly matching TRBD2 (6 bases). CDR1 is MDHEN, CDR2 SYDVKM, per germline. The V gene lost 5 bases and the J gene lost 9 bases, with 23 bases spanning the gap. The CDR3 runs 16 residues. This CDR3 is CASSQGGASEGGEQFF. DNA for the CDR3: TGTGCCAGCAGTCAGGGAGGTGCGAGCGAGGGTGGTGAGCAGTTCTTC.

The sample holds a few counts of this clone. DNA of the CDR3: TGTGCCAGCAGCTTAAGTTACAATGAGCAGTTCTTC. Translating gives CASSLSYNEQFF. The J gene is TRBJ2-1, the V gene TRBV5-4; D not certain. V was cut by 2 bases and J by 4 bases, with 4 bases left in between. This CDR3 is built from 12 residues. Germline CDR1 and CDR2: SGHNT and YYREEE (reference sequence).

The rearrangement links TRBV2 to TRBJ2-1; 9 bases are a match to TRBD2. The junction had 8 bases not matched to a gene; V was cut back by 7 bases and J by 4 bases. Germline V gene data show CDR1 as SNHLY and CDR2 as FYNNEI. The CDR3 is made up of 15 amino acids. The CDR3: CASTTLAGSYNEQFF. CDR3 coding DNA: TGTGCCAGCACCACCCTAGCGGGATCGTACAATGAGCAGTTCTTC.

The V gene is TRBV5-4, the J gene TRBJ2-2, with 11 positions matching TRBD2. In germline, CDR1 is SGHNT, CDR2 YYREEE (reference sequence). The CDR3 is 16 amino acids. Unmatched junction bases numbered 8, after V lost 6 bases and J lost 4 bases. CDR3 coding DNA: TGTGCCAGCACATTAGCGGGAGGGATTGTCACCGGGGAGCTGTTTTTT. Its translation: CASTLAGGIVTGELFF.

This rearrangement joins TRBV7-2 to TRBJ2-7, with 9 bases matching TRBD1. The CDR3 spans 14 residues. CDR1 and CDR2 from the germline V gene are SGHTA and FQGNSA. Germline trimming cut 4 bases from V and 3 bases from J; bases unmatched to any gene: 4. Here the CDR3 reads CASSSRQGGYEQYF. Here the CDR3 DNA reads TGTGCCAGCAGCTCAAGACAGGGGGGCTACGAGCAGTACTTC.

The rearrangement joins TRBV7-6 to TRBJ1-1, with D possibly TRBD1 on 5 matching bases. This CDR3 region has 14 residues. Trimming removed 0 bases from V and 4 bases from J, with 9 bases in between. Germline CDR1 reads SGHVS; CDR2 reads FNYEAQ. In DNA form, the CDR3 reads TGTGCCAGCAGCTTAGCAGGGGATGCCACTGAAGCTTTCTTT. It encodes CASSLAGDATEAFF.

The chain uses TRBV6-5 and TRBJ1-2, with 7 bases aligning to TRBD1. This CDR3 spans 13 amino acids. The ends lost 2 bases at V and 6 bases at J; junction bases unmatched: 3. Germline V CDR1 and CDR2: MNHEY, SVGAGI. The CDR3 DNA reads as TGTGCCAGCAGTTACGAGGGGGCGGATGGCTACACCTTC. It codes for CASSYEGADGYTF.

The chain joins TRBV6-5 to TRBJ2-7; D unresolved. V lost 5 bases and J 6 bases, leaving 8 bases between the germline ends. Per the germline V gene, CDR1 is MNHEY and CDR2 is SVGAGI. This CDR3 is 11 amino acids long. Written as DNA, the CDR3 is TGTGCCAGCAGTGTAAGAGGCGAGCAGTACTTC. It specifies CASSVRGEQYF.

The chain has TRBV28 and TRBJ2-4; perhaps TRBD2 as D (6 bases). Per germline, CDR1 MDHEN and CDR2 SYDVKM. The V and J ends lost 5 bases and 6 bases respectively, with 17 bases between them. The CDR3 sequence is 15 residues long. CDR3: CASSPRGAFRNIQYF. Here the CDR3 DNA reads TGTGCCAGCAGTCCGCGCGGGGCATTCCGAAACATTCAGTACTTC.

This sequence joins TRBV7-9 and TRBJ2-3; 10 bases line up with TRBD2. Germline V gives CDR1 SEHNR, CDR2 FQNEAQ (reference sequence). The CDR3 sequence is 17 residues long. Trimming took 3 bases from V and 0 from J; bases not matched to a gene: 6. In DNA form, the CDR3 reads TGTGCCAGCAGCTTTAGCGGGAGGCCCACTAGCACAGATACGCAGTATTTT. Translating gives CASSFSGRPTSTDTQYF.

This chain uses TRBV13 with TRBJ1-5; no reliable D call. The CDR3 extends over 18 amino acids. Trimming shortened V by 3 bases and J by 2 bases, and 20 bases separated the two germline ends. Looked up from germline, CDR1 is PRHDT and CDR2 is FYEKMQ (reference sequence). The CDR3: CASSFSPLGLPGNQPQHF. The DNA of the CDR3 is TGTGCCAGCAGCTTTTCCCCCCTTGGACTTCCAGGCAATCAGCCCCAGCATTTT.

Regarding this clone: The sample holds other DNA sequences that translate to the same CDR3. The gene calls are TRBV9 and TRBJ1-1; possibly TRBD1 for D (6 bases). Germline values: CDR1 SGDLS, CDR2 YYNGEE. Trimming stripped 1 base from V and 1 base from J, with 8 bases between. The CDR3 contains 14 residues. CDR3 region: CASSVTGSNTEAFF. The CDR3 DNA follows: TGTGCCAGCAGCGTAACAGGGTCGAACACTGAAGCTTTCTTT.